This T cell receptor beta chain was retrieved from a study of radiation and T cells in renal cell carcinoma. The time point here: blood 4 weeks post-SBRT, at nephrectomy. Treatment here: 15 Gy SBRT to primary tumor, nephrectomy 4 weeks later. Sequencing was performed with immunoSEQ multiplex PCR; in TCRdb, only in-frame clones are kept and a portion is missing. The data hold about 150,000 clones, with 65% to 90% observed a single time. V was clipped by 5 bases and J by 5 bases; unmatched bases: 6. In germline, CDR1 is SGHNT, CDR2 YENEEA. The CDR3 sequence is 13 residues long. This chain uses TRBV11-3 with TRBJ2-7; 7 bases line up with TRBD1. Sample: blood, taken from a patient whose treatment included radiotherapy and nephrectomy. The receptor was derived from a woman in her forties or fifties with renal cell carcinoma. The DNA for the CDR3 is TGTGCCAGCAGCCTACTCAGGGGGAACGAGCAGTACTTC. Its protein is CASSLLRGNEQYF.